Sequencing of this T cell receptor (beta chain) was carried out in a study of identical twins. General study findings and limits: Fewer insertions marked abundant cord blood beta clonotypes; young adult naive trended weakly, memory not at all. For zero-insertion analyses, partial confounding could come from invariant MAIT and iNKT cells.

The CDR3 has 12 residues. Trimming shortened V by 1 base and J by 10 bases, and 8 bases separated the two germline ends. Germline V gives CDR1 SGHTA, CDR2 FQGNSA. This clonotype was counted many times. Its antigen is unidentified. Unique molecular identifiers were present on the cDNA, and a universal primer site came from template switching. TCRdb processed the 5' RACE reads anew with MiXCR; each CDR3 protein has one entry. The sample has roughly 200,000 distinct CDR3 sequences; approximately 8.3% are singletons. These same records also appear under a second study, on yellow fever vaccine responses in identical twins.

The sequenced material came from memory (CD45RO+) T cells sorted from blood. The sequence came from a woman younger than 30 in good health. V usage is TRBV7-2 and J usage is TRBJ2-1, with D possibly matching TRBD2 (5 bases). CDR3 amino acids: CASSLVWREQFF. The CDR3 region has the DNA TGTGCCAGCAGCTTAGTTTGGAGGGAGCAGTTCTTC.